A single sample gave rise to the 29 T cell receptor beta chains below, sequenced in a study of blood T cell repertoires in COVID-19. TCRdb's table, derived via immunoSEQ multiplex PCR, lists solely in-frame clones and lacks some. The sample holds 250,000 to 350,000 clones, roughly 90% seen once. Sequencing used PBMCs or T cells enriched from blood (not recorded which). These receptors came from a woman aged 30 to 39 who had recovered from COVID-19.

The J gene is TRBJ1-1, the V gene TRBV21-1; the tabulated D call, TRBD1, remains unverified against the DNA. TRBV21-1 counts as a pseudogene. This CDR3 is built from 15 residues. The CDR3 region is CASSTTGVVNTEAFF. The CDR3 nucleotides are TGTGCCAGCAGCACGACAGGTGTTGTGAACACTGAAGCTTTCTTT.

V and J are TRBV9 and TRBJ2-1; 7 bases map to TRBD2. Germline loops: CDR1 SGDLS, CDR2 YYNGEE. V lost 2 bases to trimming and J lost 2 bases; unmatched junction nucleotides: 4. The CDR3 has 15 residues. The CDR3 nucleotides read TGTGCCAGCAGCGTCGATAGCGGGCCCTACAATGAGCAGTTCTTC. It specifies CASSVDSGPYNEQFF.

CDR3 sequence: CASSQLSVGGEKLFF. CDR3 bases: TGCGCCAGCAGCCAACTAAGCGTGGGGGGTGAAAAACTGTTTTTT. The J gene is TRBJ1-4, the V gene TRBV4-3; TRBD1 is a possible D gene (5 bases). This CDR3 spans 15 amino acids. Germline V gives CDR1 LGHNA, CDR2 YSLEER. V gave up 2 bases and J gave up 7 bases, with 14 bases separating them.

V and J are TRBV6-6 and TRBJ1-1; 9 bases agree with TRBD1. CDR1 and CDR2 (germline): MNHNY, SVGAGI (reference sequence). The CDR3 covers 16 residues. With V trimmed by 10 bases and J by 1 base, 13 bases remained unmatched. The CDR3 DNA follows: TGTGCCACCCAACCGGGACAGGGAGTGAGGAACACTGAAGCTTTCTTT. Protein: CATQPGQGVRNTEAFF.

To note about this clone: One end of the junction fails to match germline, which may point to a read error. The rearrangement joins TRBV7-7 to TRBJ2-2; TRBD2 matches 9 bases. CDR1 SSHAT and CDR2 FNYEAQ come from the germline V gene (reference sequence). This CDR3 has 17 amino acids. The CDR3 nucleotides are TGTGCTAGCAGCTTAGGCGCGGGAGGGCCTTACACCGGGGAGCTGTTTTTT. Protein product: CASSLGAGGPYTGELFF.

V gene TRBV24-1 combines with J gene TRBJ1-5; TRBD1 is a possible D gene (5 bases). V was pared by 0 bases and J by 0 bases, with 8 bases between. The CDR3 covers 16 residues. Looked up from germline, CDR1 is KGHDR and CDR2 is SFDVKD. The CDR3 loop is CATSDLLTVSNQPQHF. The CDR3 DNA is TGTGCCACCAGTGATTTGCTGACAGTTAGCAATCAGCCCCAGCATTTT.

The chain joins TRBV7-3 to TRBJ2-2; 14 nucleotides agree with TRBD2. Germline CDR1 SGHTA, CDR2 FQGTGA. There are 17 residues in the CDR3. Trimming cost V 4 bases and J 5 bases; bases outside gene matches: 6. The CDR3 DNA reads TGTGCCAGCAGCTCCGGGACTAGCGGGAGTCAAACCGGGGAGCTGTTTTTT. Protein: CASSSGTSGSQTGELFF.

CDR3 DNA: TGTGCCAGCAGTCCCCCATCTAACTATGGCTACACCTTC. Amino acid sequence: CASSPPSNYGYTF. The rearrangement links TRBV28 to TRBJ1-2; D unresolved. The CDR3 sequence is 13 residues long. V lost 5 bases, J lost 0 bases, and 7 bases lay in between. Germline CDR1 MDHEN, CDR2 SYDVKM.

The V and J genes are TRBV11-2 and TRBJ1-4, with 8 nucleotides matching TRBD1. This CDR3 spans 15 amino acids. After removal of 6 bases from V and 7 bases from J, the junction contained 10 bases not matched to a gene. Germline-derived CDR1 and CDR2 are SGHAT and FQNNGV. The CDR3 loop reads CASRVGQGAAEKLFF. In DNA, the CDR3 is TGTGCCAGCAGGGTAGGGCAGGGGGCTGCTGAAAAACTGTTTTTT.

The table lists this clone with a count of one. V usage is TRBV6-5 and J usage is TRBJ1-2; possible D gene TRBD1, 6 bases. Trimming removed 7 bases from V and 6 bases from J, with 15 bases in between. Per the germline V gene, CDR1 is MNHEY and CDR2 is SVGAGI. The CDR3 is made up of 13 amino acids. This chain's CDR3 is CASISNRADGYTF. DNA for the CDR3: TGTGCCAGCATCTCCAACAGGGCAGATGGCTACACCTTC.

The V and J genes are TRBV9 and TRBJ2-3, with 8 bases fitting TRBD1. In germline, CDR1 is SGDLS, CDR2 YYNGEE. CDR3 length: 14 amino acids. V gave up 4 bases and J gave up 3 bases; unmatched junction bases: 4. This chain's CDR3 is CASSQGQATDTQYF. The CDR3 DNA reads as TGTGCCAGCAGCCAGGGACAGGCTACAGATACGCAGTATTTT. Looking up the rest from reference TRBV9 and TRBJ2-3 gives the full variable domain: DSGVTQTPKHLITATGQRVTLRCSPRSGDLSVYWYQQSLDQGLQFLIQYYNGEERAKGNILERFSAQQFPDLHSELNLSSLELGDSALYFCASSQGQATDTQYFGPGTRLTVL.

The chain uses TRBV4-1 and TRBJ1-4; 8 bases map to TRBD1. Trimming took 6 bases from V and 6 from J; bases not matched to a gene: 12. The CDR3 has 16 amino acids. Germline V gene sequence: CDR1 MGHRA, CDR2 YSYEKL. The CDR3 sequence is CASRPITGGVDEKLFF. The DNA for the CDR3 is TGCGCCAGCAGACCTATTACAGGGGGTGTTGATGAAAAACTGTTTTTT.

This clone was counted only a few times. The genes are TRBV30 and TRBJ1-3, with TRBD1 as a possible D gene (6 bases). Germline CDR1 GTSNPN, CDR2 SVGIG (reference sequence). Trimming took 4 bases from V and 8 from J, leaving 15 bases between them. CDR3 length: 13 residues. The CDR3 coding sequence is TGTGCCTGGACGGCAGGGGAGTTAGACACCATATATTTT. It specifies CAWTAGELDTIYF.

The CDR3 loop is CASSFRGLEQYF. The CDR3 DNA reads as TGTGCCAGCAGCTTCAGGGGGCTCGAGCAGTACTTC. V gene TRBV5-6 combines with J gene TRBJ2-7; 8 positions agree with TRBD1. In germline, CDR1 is SGHDT, CDR2 YYEEEE. The length of the CDR3 is 12 residues. V lost 2 bases and J lost 6; bases outside the gene matches: 1.

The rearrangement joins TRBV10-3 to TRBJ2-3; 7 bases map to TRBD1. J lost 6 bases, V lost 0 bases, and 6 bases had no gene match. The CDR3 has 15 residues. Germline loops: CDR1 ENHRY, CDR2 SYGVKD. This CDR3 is CAISESEGATDTQYF. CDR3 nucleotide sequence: TGTGCCATCAGTGAGTCAGAGGGGGCAACTGATACGCAGTATTTT.

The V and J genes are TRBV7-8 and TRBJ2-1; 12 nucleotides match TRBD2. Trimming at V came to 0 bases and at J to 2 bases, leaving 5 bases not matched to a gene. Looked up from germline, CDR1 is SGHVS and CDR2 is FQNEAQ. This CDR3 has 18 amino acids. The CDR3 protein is CASSLALAGGPAYNEQFF. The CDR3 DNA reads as TGTGCCAGCAGCTTAGCCCTAGCGGGAGGGCCCGCCTACAATGAGCAGTTCTTC.

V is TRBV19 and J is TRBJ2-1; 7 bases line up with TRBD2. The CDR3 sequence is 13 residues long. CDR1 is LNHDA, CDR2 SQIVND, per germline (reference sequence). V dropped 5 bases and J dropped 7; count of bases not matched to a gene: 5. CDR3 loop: CASSAGAGNEQFF. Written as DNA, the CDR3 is TGTGCCAGTAGTGCGGGAGCAGGGAATGAGCAGTTCTTC. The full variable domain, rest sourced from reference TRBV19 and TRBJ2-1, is DGGITQSPKYLFRKEGQNVTLSCEQNLNHDAMYWYRQDPGQGLRLIYYSQIVNDFQKGDIAEGYSVSREKKESFPLTVTSAQKNPTAFYLCASSAGAGNEQFFGPGTRLTVL.

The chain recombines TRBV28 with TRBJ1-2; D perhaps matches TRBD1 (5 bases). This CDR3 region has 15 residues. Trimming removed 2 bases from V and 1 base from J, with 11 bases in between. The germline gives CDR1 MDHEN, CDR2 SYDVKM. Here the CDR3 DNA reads TGTGCCAGCAGTTTAAGGGGCCTTCTTAACTATGGCTACACCTTC. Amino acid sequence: CASSLRGLLNYGYTF.

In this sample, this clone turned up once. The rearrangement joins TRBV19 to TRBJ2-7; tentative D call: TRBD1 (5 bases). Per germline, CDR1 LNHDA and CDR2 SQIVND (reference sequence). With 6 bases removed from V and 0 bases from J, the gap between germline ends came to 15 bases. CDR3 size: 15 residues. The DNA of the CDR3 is TGTGCCAGTAGAAACCAAGGGCAGGGCTCCTACGAGCAGTACTTC. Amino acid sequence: CASRNQGQGSYEQYF.

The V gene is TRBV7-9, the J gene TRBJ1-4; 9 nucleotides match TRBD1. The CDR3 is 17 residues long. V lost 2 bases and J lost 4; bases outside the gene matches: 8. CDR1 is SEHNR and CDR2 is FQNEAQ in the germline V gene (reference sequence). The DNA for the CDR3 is TGTGCCAGCAGCTTAACGGGACAGGGTATGATTAATGAAAAACTGTTTTTT. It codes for CASSLTGQGMINEKLFF.

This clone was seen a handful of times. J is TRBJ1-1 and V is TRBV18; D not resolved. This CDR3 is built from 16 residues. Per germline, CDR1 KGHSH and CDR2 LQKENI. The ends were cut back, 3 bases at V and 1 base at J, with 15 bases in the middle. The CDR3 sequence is CASSPYGRGPNTEAFF. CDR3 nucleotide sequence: TGTGCCAGCTCACCGTACGGCCGTGGGCCGAACACTGAAGCTTTCTTT. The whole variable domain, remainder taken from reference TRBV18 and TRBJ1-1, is NAGVMQNPRHLVRRRGQEARLRCSPMKGHSHVYWYRQLPEEGLKFMVYLQKENIIDESGMPKERFSAEFPKEGPSILRIQQVVRGDSAAYFCASSPYGRGPNTEAFFGQGTRLTVV.

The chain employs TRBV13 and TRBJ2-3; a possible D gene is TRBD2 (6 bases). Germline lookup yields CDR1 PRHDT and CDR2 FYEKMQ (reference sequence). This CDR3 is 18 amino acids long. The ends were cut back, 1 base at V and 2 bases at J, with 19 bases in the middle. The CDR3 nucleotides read TGTGCCAGCAGCTTAGTTGGTCACAAATGGGGACTCACAGATACGCAGTATTTT. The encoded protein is CASSLVGHKWGLTDTQYF. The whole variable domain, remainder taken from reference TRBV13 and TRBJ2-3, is AAGVIQSPRHLIKEKRETATLKCYPIPRHDTVYWYQQGPGQDPQFLISFYEKMQSDKGSIPDRFSAQQFSDYHSELNMSSLELGDSALYFCASSLVGHKWGLTDTQYFGPGTRLTVL.

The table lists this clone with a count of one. CDR3 coding DNA: TGTGCCAGCTCACCGACAGAGGAAGGTCCCTACGAGCAGTACTTC. Translation gives CASSPTEEGPYEQYF. The V and J genes are TRBV18 and TRBJ2-7, with D maybe TRBD1 (5 bases). Germline V gene lookup returns CDR1 KGHSH and CDR2 LQKENI. This CDR3 is 15 amino acids long. V lost 3 bases and J lost 2, with 14 bases in between.

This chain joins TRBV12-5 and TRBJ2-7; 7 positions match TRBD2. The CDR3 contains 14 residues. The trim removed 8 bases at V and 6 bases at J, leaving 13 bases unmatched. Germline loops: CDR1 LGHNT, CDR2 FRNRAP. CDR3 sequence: CASSPERGSLEQYF. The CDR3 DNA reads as TGTGCTAGTTCTCCGGAGCGGGGCTCCCTCGAGCAGTACTTC. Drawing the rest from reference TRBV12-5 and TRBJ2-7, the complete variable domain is DARVTQTPRHKVTEMGQEVTMRCQPILGHNTVFWYRQTMMQGLELLAYFRNRAPLDDSGMPKDRFSAEMPDATLATLKIQPSEPRDSAVYFCASSPERGSLEQYFGPGTRLTVT.

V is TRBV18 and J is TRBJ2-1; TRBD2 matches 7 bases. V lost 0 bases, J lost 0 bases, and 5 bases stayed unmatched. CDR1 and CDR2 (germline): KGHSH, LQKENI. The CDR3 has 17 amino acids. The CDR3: CASSPPVGGSSYNEQFF. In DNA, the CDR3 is TGTGCCAGCTCACCACCGGTGGGAGGGAGCTCCTACAATGAGCAGTTCTTC. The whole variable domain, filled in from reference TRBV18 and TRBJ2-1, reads NAGVMQNPRHLVRRRGQEARLRCSPMKGHSHVYWYRQLPEEGLKFMVYLQKENIIDESGMPKERFSAEFPKEGPSILRIQQVVRGDSAAYFCASSPPVGGSSYNEQFFGPGTRLTVL.

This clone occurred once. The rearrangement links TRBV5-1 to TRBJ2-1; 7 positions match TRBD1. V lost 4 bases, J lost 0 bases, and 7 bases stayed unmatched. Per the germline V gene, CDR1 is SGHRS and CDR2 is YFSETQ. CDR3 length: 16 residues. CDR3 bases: TGCGCCAGCAGCACGTACAGGGGACCCTCCTACAATGAGCAGTTCTTC. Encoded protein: CASSTYRGPSYNEQFF.

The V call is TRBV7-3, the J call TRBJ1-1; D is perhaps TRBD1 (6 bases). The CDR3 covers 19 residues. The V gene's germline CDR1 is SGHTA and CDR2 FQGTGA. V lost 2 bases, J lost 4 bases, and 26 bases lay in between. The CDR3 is CASSLVYRQGMGVGTEAFF. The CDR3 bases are TGTGCCAGCAGCTTAGTGTATCGGCAGGGGATGGGTGTGGGCACTGAAGCTTTCTTT.

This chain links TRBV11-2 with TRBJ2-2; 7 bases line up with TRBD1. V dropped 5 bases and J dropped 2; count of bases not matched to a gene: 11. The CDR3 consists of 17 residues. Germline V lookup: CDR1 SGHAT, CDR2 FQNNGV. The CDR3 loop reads CASSPATGSLNTGELFF. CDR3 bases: TGTGCCAGCAGCCCCGCGACAGGGAGCTTAAACACCGGGGAGCTGTTTTTT. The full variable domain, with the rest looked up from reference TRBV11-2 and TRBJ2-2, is EAGVAQSPRYKIIEKRQSVAFWCNPISGHATLYWYQQILGQGPKLLIQFQNNGVVDDSQLPKDRFSAERLKGVDSTLKIQPAKLEDSAVYLCASSPATGSLNTGELFFGEGSRLTVL.

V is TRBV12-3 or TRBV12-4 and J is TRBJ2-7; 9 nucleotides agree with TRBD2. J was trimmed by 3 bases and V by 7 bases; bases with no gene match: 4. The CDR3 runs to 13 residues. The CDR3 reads CASTLTSGYEQYF. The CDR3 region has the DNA TGTGCCAGCACCTTGACTAGCGGCTACGAGCAGTACTTC.